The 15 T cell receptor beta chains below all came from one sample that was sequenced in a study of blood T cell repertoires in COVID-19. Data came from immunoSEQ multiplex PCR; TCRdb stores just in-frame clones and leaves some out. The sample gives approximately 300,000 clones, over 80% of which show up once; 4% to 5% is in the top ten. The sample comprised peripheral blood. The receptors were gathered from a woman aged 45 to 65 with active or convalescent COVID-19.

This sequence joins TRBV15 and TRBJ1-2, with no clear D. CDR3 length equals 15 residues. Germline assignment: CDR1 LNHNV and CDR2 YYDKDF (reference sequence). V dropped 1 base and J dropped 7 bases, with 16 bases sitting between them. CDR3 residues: CATSRGGGADLGYTF. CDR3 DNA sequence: TGTGCCACCAGCAGAGGAGGTGGTGCTGACCTTGGCTACACCTTC.

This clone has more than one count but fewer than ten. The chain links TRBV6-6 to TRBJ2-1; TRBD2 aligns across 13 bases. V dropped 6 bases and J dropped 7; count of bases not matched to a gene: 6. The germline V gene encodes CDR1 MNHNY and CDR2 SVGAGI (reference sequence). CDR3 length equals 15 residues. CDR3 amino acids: CASRLAGGPENEQFF. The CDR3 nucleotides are TGTGCCAGCAGACTAGCGGGAGGGCCCGAGAATGAGCAGTTCTTC.

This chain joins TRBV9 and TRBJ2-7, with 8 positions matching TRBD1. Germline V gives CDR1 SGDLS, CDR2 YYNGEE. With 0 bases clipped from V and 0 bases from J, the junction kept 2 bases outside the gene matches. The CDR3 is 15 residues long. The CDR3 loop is CASSVGQGASYEQYF. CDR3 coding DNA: TGTGCCAGCAGCGTAGGTCAGGGGGCCTCCTACGAGCAGTACTTC.

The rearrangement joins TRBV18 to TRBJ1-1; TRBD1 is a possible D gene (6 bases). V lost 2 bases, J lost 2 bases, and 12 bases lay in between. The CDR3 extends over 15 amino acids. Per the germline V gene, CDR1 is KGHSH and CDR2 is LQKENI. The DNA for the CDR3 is TGTGCCAGCTCACCAATACGGACAGAAAACACTGAAGCTTTCTTT. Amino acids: CASSPIRTENTEAFF.

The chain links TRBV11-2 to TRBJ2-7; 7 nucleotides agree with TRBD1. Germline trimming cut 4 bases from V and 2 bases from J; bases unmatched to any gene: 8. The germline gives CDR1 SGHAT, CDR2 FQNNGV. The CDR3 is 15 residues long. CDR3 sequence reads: CASSSSRDRAYEQYF. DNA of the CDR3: TGTGCCAGCAGCTCGTCCCGGGACAGAGCCTACGAGCAGTACTTC.

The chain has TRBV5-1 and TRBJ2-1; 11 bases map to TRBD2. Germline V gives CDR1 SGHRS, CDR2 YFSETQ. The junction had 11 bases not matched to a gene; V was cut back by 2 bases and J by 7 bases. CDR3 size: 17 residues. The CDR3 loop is CASSFTPLAGGGNEQFF. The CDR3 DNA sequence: TGCGCCAGCAGCTTCACACCCCTAGCGGGAGGAGGGAATGAGCAGTTCTTC.

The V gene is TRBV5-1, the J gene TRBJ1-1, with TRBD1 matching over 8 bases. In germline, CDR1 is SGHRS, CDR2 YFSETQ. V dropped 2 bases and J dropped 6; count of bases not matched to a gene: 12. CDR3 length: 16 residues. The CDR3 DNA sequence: TGCGCCAGCAGCTTATTAGCGACAGGGGCTAGCGCTGAAGCTTTCTTT. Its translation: CASSLLATGASAEAFF.

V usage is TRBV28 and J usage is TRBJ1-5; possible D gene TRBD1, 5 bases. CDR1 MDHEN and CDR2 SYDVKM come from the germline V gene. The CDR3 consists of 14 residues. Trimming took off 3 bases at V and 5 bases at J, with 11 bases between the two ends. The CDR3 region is CASSLGGFDQPQHF. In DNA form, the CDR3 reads TGTGCCAGCAGTTTGGGGGGTTTCGATCAGCCCCAGCATTTT.

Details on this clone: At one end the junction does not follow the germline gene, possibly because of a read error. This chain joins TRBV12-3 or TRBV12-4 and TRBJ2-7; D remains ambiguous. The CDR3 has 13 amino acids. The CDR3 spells CASSLRRIYGQYF. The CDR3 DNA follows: TGTGCCAGCAGTTTAAGGCGGATCTACGGGCAGTACTTC.

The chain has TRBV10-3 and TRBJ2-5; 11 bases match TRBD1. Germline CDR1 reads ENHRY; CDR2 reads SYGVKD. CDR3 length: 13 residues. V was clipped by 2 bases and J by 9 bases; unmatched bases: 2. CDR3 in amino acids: CAISEGQGAAQYF. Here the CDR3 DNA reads TGTGCCATCAGTGAGGGACAGGGGGCGGCCCAGTACTTC.

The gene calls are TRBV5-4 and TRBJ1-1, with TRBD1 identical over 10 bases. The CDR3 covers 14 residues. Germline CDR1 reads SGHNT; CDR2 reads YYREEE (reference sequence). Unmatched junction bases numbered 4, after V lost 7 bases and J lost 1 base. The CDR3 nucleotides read TGTGCCAGCGCGAGACAGGGGGCGAACACTGAAGCTTTCTTT. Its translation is CASARQGANTEAFF. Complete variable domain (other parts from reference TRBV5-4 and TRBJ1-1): ETGVTQSPTHLIKTRGQQVTLRCSSQSGHNTVSWYQQALGQGPQFIFQYYREEENGRGNFPPRFSGLQFPNYSSELNVNALELDDSALYLCASARQGANTEAFFGQGTRLTVV.

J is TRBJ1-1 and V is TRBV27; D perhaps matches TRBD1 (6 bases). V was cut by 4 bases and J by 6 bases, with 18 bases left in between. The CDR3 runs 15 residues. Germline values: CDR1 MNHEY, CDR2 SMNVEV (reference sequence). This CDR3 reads CASSSRTAFWPEAFF. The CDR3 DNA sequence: TGTGCCAGCAGTTCTCGGACAGCCTTTTGGCCTGAAGCTTTCTTT.

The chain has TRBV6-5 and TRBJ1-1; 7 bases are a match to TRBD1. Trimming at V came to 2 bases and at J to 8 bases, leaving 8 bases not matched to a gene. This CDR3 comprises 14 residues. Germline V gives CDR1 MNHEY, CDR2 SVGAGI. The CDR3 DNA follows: TGTGCCAGCAGTTACATTCTTGGGACAGCAGAAGCTTTCTTT. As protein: CASSYILGTAEAFF.

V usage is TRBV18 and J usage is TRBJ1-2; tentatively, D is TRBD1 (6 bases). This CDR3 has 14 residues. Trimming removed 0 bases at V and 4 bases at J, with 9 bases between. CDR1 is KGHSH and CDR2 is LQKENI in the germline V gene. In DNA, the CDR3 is TGTGCCAGCTCACCACCTACAGGGTCCTATGGCTACACCTTC. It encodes CASSPPTGSYGYTF.

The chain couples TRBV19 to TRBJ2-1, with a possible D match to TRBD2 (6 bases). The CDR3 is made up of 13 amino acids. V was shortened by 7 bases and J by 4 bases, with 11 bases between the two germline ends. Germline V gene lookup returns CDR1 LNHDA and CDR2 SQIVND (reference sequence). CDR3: CASKGTAYNEQFF. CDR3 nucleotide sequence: TGTGCCAGTAAGGGGACTGCTTACAATGAGCAGTTCTTC.